This entry lists 18 T cell receptor beta chains sequenced from one sample in a study of early T cells in non-severe SARS-CoV-2 infection. Each CDR3 protein gets one entry after TCRdb re-called the 5' RACE reads with MiXCR. The sample shows over 50,000 distinct CDR3 sequences, 15% of them seen only once. The sequencing used whole blood, collected at baseline. The receptors come from an adult who was a healthcare worker with PCR-confirmed SARS-CoV-2 infection or an uninfected control (not recorded which).

This clonotype was picked up a small number of times. The V and J genes are TRBV7-9 and TRBJ1-2; D unclear. V lost 3 bases and J 1 base, leaving 3 bases between the germline ends. The CDR3 totals 12 residues. Germline values: CDR1 SEHNR, CDR2 FQNEAQ (reference sequence). In DNA, the CDR3 is TGTGCCAGCAGCTTTGTTAACTATGGCTACACCTTC. Translating it yields CASSFVNYGYTF.

This chain links TRBV12-3 or TRBV12-4 with TRBJ1-1; the D is unclear. The CDR3 totals 15 residues. V gave up 0 bases and J gave up 1 base, with 9 bases separating them. The CDR3 nucleotides are TGTGCCAGCAGTTTAGCGCTACAGAAGAACACTGAAGCTTTCTTT. It specifies CASSLALQKNTEAFF.

This clonotype was observed at least ten times. V gene TRBV28 combines with J gene TRBJ1-2; no definite D call. This CDR3 has 15 residues. Looked up from germline, CDR1 is MDHEN and CDR2 is SYDVKM. V lost 1 base and J 4 bases, leaving 13 bases between the germline ends. CDR3 in amino acids: CASSLSLEGSYGYTF. The CDR3 DNA reads TGTGCCAGCAGTTTATCTTTGGAAGGGAGCTATGGCTACACCTTC.

Only a few counts were recorded for this clonotype. This chain joins TRBV7-6 and TRBJ2-5, with D unresolved. CDR3 length equals 12 residues. The germline V gene has CDR1 SGHVS and CDR2 FNYEAQ. The V end was cut by 5 bases, the J end by 4 bases, with 8 bases between. In nucleotides, the CDR3 is TGTGCCAGCAGCGCCCCCGGAGAGACCCAGTACTTC. Translation gives CASSAPGETQYF.

This clonotype showed up just a few times. This sequence joins TRBV28 and TRBJ2-7, with D hard to call. Trimming removed 3 bases at V and 1 base at J, with 7 bases between. Germline CDR1 is MDHEN and CDR2 is SYDVKM. CDR3 length: 13 amino acids. CDR3 nucleotide sequence: TGTGCCAGCAGTTTTCGGAATTCCTACGAGCAGTACTTC. Its translation: CASSFRNSYEQYF.

This clonotype was observed a few times. The chain combines TRBV2 with TRBJ2-5; D remains unclear. This CDR3 has 13 residues. Trimming took off 3 bases at V and 5 bases at J, with 10 bases between the two ends. Germline-derived CDR1 and CDR2 are SNHLY and FYNNEI. CDR3 DNA: TGTGCCAGCAGTGACTATGCCGCGGAGACCCAGTACTTC. Protein sequence: CASSDYAAETQYF.

This chain joins TRBV6-6 and TRBJ2-5; D is unclear. The CDR3 has 14 amino acids. Trimming cost V 2 bases and J 5 bases, with 12 bases left between them. Looked up from germline, CDR1 is MNHNY and CDR2 is SVGAGI (reference sequence). The CDR3 sequence: CASSYPVVGETQYF. CDR3 nucleotides: TGTGCCAGCAGTTACCCCGTCGTCGGGGAGACCCAGTACTTC.

In its sample, this clonotype was seen once. J is TRBJ2-1 and V is TRBV5-5; D is perhaps TRBD2 (6 bases). Trimming cost V 2 bases and J 4 bases, with 7 bases left between them. The germline V gene encodes CDR1 SGHKS and CDR2 YYEKEE (reference sequence). The CDR3 extends over 13 amino acids. The CDR3 reads CASSFGSYNEQFF. In nucleotides, the CDR3 is TGTGCCAGCAGCTTCGGGAGTTACAATGAGCAGTTCTTC.

The chain links TRBV11-2 to TRBJ2-3, with D maybe TRBD1 (5 bases). The V gene lost 6 bases and the J gene lost 1 base, with 14 bases spanning the gap. CDR1 is SGHAT and CDR2 is FQNNGV in the germline V gene. The CDR3 length is 15 residues. This CDR3 reads CASRKRQGGTDTQYF. CDR3 in DNA: TGTGCCAGCAGAAAGAGGCAGGGTGGCACAGATACGCAGTATTTT.

J is TRBJ2-1 and V is TRBV5-1; either TRBD1 or TRBD2 may supply D (5 bases each). Germline assignment: CDR1 SGHRS and CDR2 YFSETQ. V was shortened by 3 bases and J by 0 bases, with 13 bases between the two germline ends. There are 16 residues in the CDR3. CDR3 region: CASSSGDGSSYNEQFF. In DNA, the CDR3 is TGCGCCAGCAGCTCTGGGGACGGTAGCTCCTACAATGAGCAGTTCTTC. Complete variable domain (other parts from reference TRBV5-1 and TRBJ2-1): KAGVTQTPRYLIKTRGQQVTLSCSPISGHRSVSWYQQTPGQGLQFLFEYFSETQRNKGNFPGRFSGRQFSNSRSEMNVSTLELGDSALYLCASSSGDGSSYNEQFFGPGTRLTVL.

This rearrangement joins TRBV7-9 to TRBJ2-3; 9 positions match TRBD1. From germline, CDR1 is SEHNR and CDR2 FQNEAQ (reference sequence). There are 18 residues in the CDR3. After removal of 3 bases from V and 6 bases from J, the junction contained 16 bases not matched to a gene. CDR3 DNA sequence: TGTGCCAGCAGCTTTCGGCGAACCCCAACAGGGGGCCGGGATACGCAGTATTTT. It is translated as CASSFRRTPTGGRDTQYF.

The genes are TRBV19 and TRBJ2-1, with 12 bases that match TRBD2. The CDR3 runs to 15 residues. The V segment lost 6 bases and the J segment 4 bases; nucleotides outside the gene matches: 4. Germline lookup yields CDR1 LNHDA and CDR2 SQIVND (reference sequence). CDR3 bases: TGTGCCAGTAGGACTAGCGGGAGTATATACAATGAGCAGTTCTTC. This encodes CASRTSGSIYNEQFF.

The rearrangement links TRBV29-1 to TRBJ2-5; either TRBD1 or TRBD2 may supply D (5 bases each). The ends were cut back, 7 bases at V and 4 bases at J, with 13 bases in the middle. Germline CDR1 and CDR2: SQVTM and ANQGSEA. The CDR3 covers 12 residues. The CDR3 is CSAQPGRETQYF. The CDR3 region has the DNA TGCAGCGCCCAGCCGGGACGAGAGACCCAGTACTTC. Filled out from reference TRBV29-1 and TRBJ2-5, the complete variable domain reads SAVISQKPSRDICQRGTSLTIQCQVDSQVTMMFWYRQQPGQSLTLIATANQGSEATYESGFVIDKFPISRPNLTFSTLTVSNMSPEDSSIYLCSAQPGRETQYFGPGTRLLVL.

The table lists this clonotype with a few counts. The rearrangement uses TRBV3-1 and TRBJ2-7; 8 bases match TRBD2. The germline V gene encodes CDR1 LGHDT and CDR2 YNNKEL (reference sequence). V shed 0 bases, J shed 5 bases, and the junction held 3 bases outside the gene matches. There are 14 residues in the CDR3. CDR3 bases: TGTGCCAGCAGCCAAGATGGGACTAGGGACGAGCAGTACTTC. It yields the protein CASSQDGTRDEQYF.

CDR3 protein: CASSLKQTTNSPLHF. The CDR3 bases are TGTGCCAGCAGTTTAAAACAAACTACCAATTCACCCCTCCACTTT. The chain employs TRBV12-3 or TRBV12-4 and TRBJ1-6; D gene unclear. The CDR3 length is 15 residues. The V end lost 2 bases, the J end lost 7 bases, and 12 bases lay between the germline ends.

V usage is TRBV6-1 and J usage is TRBJ1-6; no definite D call. This CDR3 comprises 13 residues. Germline V CDR1 and CDR2: MNHNS, SASEGT. With 6 bases removed from V and 9 bases from J, the gap between germline ends came to 12 bases. As DNA, the CDR3 is TGTGCCAGCAGGGCGAACGATGGTTCACCCCTCCACTTT. Translating gives CASRANDGSPLHF.

This clonotype was counted only a few times. The genes are TRBV7-9 and TRBJ1-1; 9 bases map to TRBD1. The V gene's germline CDR1 is SEHNR and CDR2 FQNEAQ (reference sequence). V gave up 1 base and J gave up 10 bases; unmatched junction bases: 10. The length of the CDR3 is 15 residues. CDR3 sequence (DNA): TGTGCCAGCAGCTTAGGGACAGGGGTTAAGAATAGAGCTTTCTTT. Protein product: CASSLGTGVKNRAFF.

The chain uses TRBV12-3 or TRBV12-4 and TRBJ2-2, with TRBD1 matching 11 bases. The CDR3 loop spans 15 amino acids. J was trimmed by 5 bases and V by 6 bases; bases with no gene match: 5. The CDR3 DNA is TGTGCCAGCAGCGAGGGACAGGGGGAAACCGGGGAGCTGTTTTTT. This sequence encodes CASSEGQGETGELFF.